This record looks at one T cell receptor beta chain sequence and its context. The antigen is unknown. Germline V gives CDR1 SGHRS, CDR2 YFSETQ. The ends were cut back, 0 bases at V and 6 bases at J, with 15 bases in the middle. The CDR3 covers 15 residues. The entry originates in a study of Graves' ophthalmopathy and Graves' hyperthyroidism. RNA transcripts were the source from which TCR beta CDR3 regions were amplified. The first-round RT-PCR employed HTBI primers together with the Qiagen OneStep RT-PCR kit. A multiplex PCR was then performed as the second round. TCRdb used MiXCR to reprocess the multiplex PCR reads, holding one entry per CDR3 protein. Among hundreds of thousands of distinct CDR3 sequences, roughly 20% were seen once, and the ten largest hold about 6.6%. Findings and caveats of the study: The model flagged ophthalmopathy progression at roughly 64% sensitivity and 72% to 85% specificity. Cross-validated, the 13-signature model showed 87.88%/81.08% sensitivity/specificity, and 80%/75% in the test set.

The specimen sequenced was peripheral blood. This chain connects TRBV5-1 to TRBJ1-2; no clear D gene. The sequence came from a woman aged 18-35 years with stable Graves' hyperthyroidism. Some clones in this sample may be carry-over from other donors' samples. CDR3 sequence: CASSLGQIYLDGYTF. DNA for the CDR3: TGCGCCAGCAGCTTGGGACAAATCTACCTTGATGGCTACACCTTC.